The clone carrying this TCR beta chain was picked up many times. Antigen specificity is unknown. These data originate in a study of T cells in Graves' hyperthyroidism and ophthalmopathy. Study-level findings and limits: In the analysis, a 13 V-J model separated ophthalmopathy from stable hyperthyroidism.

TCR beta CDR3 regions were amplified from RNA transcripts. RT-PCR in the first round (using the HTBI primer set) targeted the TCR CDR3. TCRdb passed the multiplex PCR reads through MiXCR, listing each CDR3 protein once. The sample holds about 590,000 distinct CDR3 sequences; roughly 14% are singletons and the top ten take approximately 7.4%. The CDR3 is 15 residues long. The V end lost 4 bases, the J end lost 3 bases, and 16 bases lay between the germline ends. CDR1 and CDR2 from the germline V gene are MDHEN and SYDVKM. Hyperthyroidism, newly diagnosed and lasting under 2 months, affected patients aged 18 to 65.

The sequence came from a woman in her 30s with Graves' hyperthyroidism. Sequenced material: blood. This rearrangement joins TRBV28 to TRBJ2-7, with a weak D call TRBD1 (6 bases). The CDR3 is CASSSRQVVRYEQYF. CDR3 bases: TGTGCCAGCAGTTCTCGACAGGTAGTCCGCTACGAGCAGTACTTC.